This T cell receptor (beta chain) was obtained from a study of cytomegalovirus exposure and HLA in healthy donors. PCR involved 60 Vbeta and 13 Jbeta primers. TCRdb's table, derived via immunoSEQ multiplex PCR, lists solely in-frame clones and lacks some. The sample has roughly 120,000 clones, 65% to 80% seen once. Study-level results: Looking again later, the authors saw that most CMV-associated TCR beta chains seemed HLA-restricted.

Comment on this clone: What it recognizes is unknown. At one end the junction does not follow the germline gene, possibly because of a read error.

Germline V CDR1 and CDR2: SGHRS, YFSETQ. The CDR3 loop spans 15 amino acids. The source of this sequence is a man aged 60-69 years in good health and CMV-seropositive. Material: PBMCs. V and J are TRBV5-1 and TRBJ2-7; 8 nucleotides line up with TRBD1. The CDR3 region has the DNA TGTGCCAGCAGAGATGGGTGGGCAGGGGGCGGCGAGCAGTACTTC. Amino acids: CASRDGWAGGGEQYF.